A single sample gave rise to the 14 T cell receptor beta chains below, sequenced in a study of tumor and adjacent non-tumor tissue in lung cancer. The library came from three nested PCR rounds adapted from ARM-PCR protocols. TCRdb used MiXCR to reprocess the multiplex PCR reads, holding one entry per CDR3 protein. The repertoire holds 84,000 or so distinct CDR3 sequences, with about three fifths as singletons. This sample's RNA came from whole unsorted tissue. The sequenced material came from lung tumor tissue. The source is a man between 65 and 85 years old with non-small cell lung cancer.

On this clonotype itself: Germline and junction disagree at one end, which may indicate a read error. The rearrangement joins TRBV11-2 to TRBJ2-7; the match to TRBD1 covers 7 bases. The CDR3 runs 14 residues. Germline values: CDR1 SGHAT, CDR2 FQNNGV. In DNA form, the CDR3 reads TGTGCCAGCGGCTTATGGACAGGTTCCTACGAGCAGTACTTC. Amino acid sequence: CASGLWTGSYEQYF. The whole variable domain, remainder taken from reference TRBV11-2 and TRBJ2-7, is EAGVAQSPRYKIIEKRQSVAFWCNPISGHATLYWYQQILGQGPKLLIQFQNNGVVDDSQLPKDRFSAERLKGVDSTLKIQPAKLEDSAVYLCASGLWTGSYEQYFGPGTRLTVT.

Only a few counts were recorded for this clonotype. The chain recombines TRBV28 with TRBJ2-1; D not resolved. Trimming cost V 8 bases and J 0 bases, with 8 bases left between them. The CDR3 sequence is 13 residues long. Per the germline V gene, CDR1 is MDHEN and CDR2 is SYDVKM. The CDR3 region is CASAESSYNEQFF. CDR3 nucleotide sequence: TGTGCCAGCGCAGAGAGCTCCTACAATGAGCAGTTCTTC.

J is TRBJ1-1 and V is TRBV28, with a tentative D call TRBD1 (6 bases). Trimming stripped 4 bases from V and 4 bases from J, with 25 bases between. The CDR3 totals 18 residues. Per germline, CDR1 MDHEN and CDR2 SYDVKM. The CDR3: CASSSISPGGRTGTEAFF. CDR3 DNA: TGTGCCAGCAGTTCCATATCCCCCGGGGGGCGCACAGGCACTGAAGCTTTCTTT.

Of note for this clonotype: With a much larger clone just one base away, this may be a read error. This chain connects TRBV28 to TRBJ2-1; TRBD1 aligns across 8 bases. J gave up 5 bases and V 7 bases, and 7 bases lay outside the gene matches. The CDR3 runs 14 residues. CDR1 and CDR2 (germline): MDHEN, SYDVKM. CDR3 amino acids: CASTMDRADNEQFF. The CDR3 nucleotides read TGTGCCAGCACCATGGACAGGGCTGACAATGAGCAGTTCTTC.

By sample fraction, this clonotype is medium-sized. V is TRBV11-2 and J is TRBJ2-7; perhaps TRBD1 as D (5 bases). The V gene's germline CDR1 is SGHAT and CDR2 FQNNGV. The length of the CDR3 is 13 residues. V was cut by 7 bases and J by 0 bases, with 10 bases left in between. The chain's CDR3 is CASNPTGSYEQYF. The CDR3 DNA reads as TGTGCCAGCAACCCAACAGGCTCCTACGAGCAGTACTTC.

Ten or more counts support this clonotype. The chain couples TRBV6-6 to TRBJ2-7; 8 bases map to TRBD1. This CDR3 contains 14 residues. The ends lost 2 bases at V and 4 bases at J; junction bases unmatched: 4. CDR1 is MNHNY and CDR2 is SVGAGI in the germline V gene (reference sequence). The CDR3 DNA reads TGTGCCAGCAGTTACACCTGGACAGGGTACGAGCAGTACTTC. Translated, it gives CASSYTWTGYEQYF.

Here the CDR3 reads CASSENPSGGSQGWADTQYF. The CDR3 DNA follows: TGCGCCAGCAGTGAGAACCCTAGCGGGGGGAGCCAGGGGTGGGCAGATACGCAGTATTTT. V is TRBV10-2 and J is TRBJ2-3; 11 nucleotides line up with TRBD2. The CDR3 length is 20 residues. The J segment lost 4 bases and the V segment lost 2 bases, leaving 17 bases of the junction unmatched. From germline, CDR1 is WSHSY and CDR2 SAAADI.

The rearrangement joins TRBV28 to TRBJ2-4, with 9 bases that match TRBD1. This CDR3 spans 15 amino acids. J gave up 4 bases and V 3 bases, and 4 bases lay outside the gene matches. Germline V gives CDR1 MDHEN, CDR2 SYDVKM. The DNA for the CDR3 is TGTGCCAGCAGTTTTGCCGGGACAGGGAAAAACATTCAGTACTTC. It yields the protein CASSFAGTGKNIQYF.

With respect to this clonotype: Germline is not matched at one junction end, which may reflect a read error. The CDR3 DNA sequence: TGTGCCAGCAGCGGGACTAGTGGAAAAGGCCAAGATACCCAGTACTTC. Translating gives CASSGTSGKGQDTQYF. The V gene is TRBV4-2, the J gene TRBJ2-5; 8 positions agree with TRBD2. CDR1 and CDR2 (germline): LGHNA, YNFKEQ. There are 16 residues in the CDR3.

The chain links TRBV11-3 to TRBJ2-5; D unclear. Per the germline V gene, CDR1 is SGHNT and CDR2 is YENEEA. V lost 0 bases to trimming and J lost 2 bases, with 4 bases between them. CDR3 size: 13 residues. The CDR3 coding sequence is TGTGCCAGCAGCTTAGACCAGCAAGAGACCCAGTACTTC. Its protein is CASSLDQQETQYF.

This clonotype was observed many times. The chain has TRBV12-3 or TRBV12-4 and TRBJ2-4; D possibly corresponds to TRBD1 (5 bases). Trimming took off 6 bases at V and 0 bases at J, with 12 bases between the two ends. The CDR3 is made up of 15 amino acids. Here the CDR3 reads CASRSTVTAKNIQYF. CDR3 DNA: TGTGCCAGCAGGTCGACAGTAACAGCCAAAAACATTCAGTACTTC.

The chain couples TRBV11-1 to TRBJ2-3; D is ambiguous. This CDR3 is 15 amino acids long. V lost 2 bases and J lost 1, with 10 bases in between. The germline CDR1 and CDR2 sequences are SGHAT and FQDESV (reference sequence). CDR3 amino acids: CASSLHGRGTDTQYF. CDR3 nucleotide sequence: TGTGCCAGCAGCTTACATGGTAGGGGCACAGATACGCAGTATTTT. Full variable domain (remainder filled in from reference TRBV11-1 and TRBJ2-3): EAEVAQSPRYKITEKSQAVAFWCDPISGHATLYWYRQILGQGPELLVQFQDESVVDDSQLPKDRFSAERLKGVDSTLKIQPAELGDSAMYLCASSLHGRGTDTQYFGPGTRLTVL.

This clonotype was recorded at least ten times. The CDR3 reads CAWSTTGQAFF. CDR3 sequence (DNA): TGTGCCTGGAGTACGACAGGGCAAGCTTTCTTT. The chain couples TRBV30 to TRBJ1-1, with 7 bases aligning to TRBD1. The V and J ends lost 2 bases and 9 bases, in that order; junction bases with no gene match: 3. From germline, CDR1 is GTSNPN and CDR2 SVGIG (reference sequence). The CDR3 contains 11 residues.

Of note for this clonotype: This may be a read error, as it is one base from a much larger clone. The CDR3 coding sequence is TGTGCCAGCAATTCAGACAGACTCTCTGGAAACACCATATATTTT. Translation gives CASNSDRLSGNTIYF. The chain employs TRBV12-3 or TRBV12-4 and TRBJ1-3; possibly TRBD1 for D (5 bases). There are 15 residues in the CDR3. V was shortened by 7 bases and J by 0 bases, with 13 bases between the two germline ends.